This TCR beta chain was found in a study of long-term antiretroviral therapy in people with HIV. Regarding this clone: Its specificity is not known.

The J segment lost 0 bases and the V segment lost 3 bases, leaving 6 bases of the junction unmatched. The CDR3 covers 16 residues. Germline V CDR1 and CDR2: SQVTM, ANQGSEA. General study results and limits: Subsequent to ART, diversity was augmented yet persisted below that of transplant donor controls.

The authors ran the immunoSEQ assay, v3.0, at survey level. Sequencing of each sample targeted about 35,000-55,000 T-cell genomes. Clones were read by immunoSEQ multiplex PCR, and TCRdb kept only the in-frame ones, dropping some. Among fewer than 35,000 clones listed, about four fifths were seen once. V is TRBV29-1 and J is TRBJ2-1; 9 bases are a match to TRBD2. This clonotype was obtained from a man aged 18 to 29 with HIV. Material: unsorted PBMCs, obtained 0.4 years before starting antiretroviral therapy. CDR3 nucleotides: TGCAGCGTTGACCGGCTAGCGGGGAGCTCCTACAATGAGCAGTTCTTC. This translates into CSVDRLAGSSYNEQFF.